Below are 20 T cell receptor beta chains sequenced from a single sample in a study of tumor-infiltrating lymphocytes in primary liver carcinoma. TCR beta cDNA was reverse-transcribed from 400 to 500 ng of total RNA. The reaction used a constant-region primer and ProtoScript II reverse transcriptase. A slightly modified ARM-PCR protocol with three nested multiplex PCR rounds produced these TCR beta libraries. TRBV1-TRBV30 forward and Cbeta reverse primers drove the first two roughly 10-cycle rounds. TCRdb ran MiXCR on the multiplex PCR reads and lists one entry per CDR3 protein. The sample has about 210,000 distinct CDR3 sequences; 85% are singletons. DNA and RNA were both co-extracted from approximately 20-30 mg of bulk tissue that had not been sorted. Sequencing was performed on tumor tissue from primary liver carcinoma. These receptors all stem from a man aged 35-49 years with primary liver carcinoma and hepatitis B virus infection.

The J gene is TRBJ2-7, the V gene TRBV4-1; D is possibly TRBD1 or TRBD2 (6 bases each). V gave up 4 bases and J gave up 7 bases, with 23 bases separating them. This CDR3 comprises 16 residues. CDR1 is MGHRA, CDR2 YSYEKL, per germline. Here the CDR3 DNA reads TGCGCCAGCAGCCCGCGGGACAAGGCTAGTTTGTATGAGCAGTACTTC. It codes for CASSPRDKASLYEQYF.

The sample holds many counts of this clonotype. The chain uses TRBV10-3 and TRBJ2-7; TRBD1 aligns across 7 bases. The CDR3 runs to 13 residues. Germline V gene lookup returns CDR1 ENHRY and CDR2 SYGVKD. With 10 bases clipped from V and 2 bases from J, the junction kept 8 bases outside the gene matches. The CDR3 loop reads CATRDSQAYEQYF. As DNA, the CDR3 is TGTGCCACCCGGGACAGCCAAGCCTACGAGCAGTACTTC.

Concerning this clonotype itself: The junction differs from germline at one of its ends, possibly a read error. The chain combines TRBV11-2 with TRBJ1-5; weak D call: TRBD1 (6 bases). The CDR3 runs 17 residues. The V gene's germline CDR1 is SGHAT and CDR2 FQNNGV. The CDR3 DNA follows: TGTGGCAGCAGCTTAGTATGGGTAACAGGGAGCAATCGGCCCCAGCATTTT. Amino acid sequence: CGSSLVWVTGSNRPQHF.

Details on this clonotype: No conserved phenylalanine or tryptophan is present at the end of the CDR3, so a read error is the likely explanation. The rearrangement joins TRBV12-3 or TRBV12-4 to TRBJ2-7; 11 bases map to TRBD1. The CDR3 loop spans 20 amino acids. Trimming removed 6 bases from V and 2 bases from J; junction bases left unmatched: 21. DNA for the CDR3: TGTGCCAGCAGCTTCGGACAGGGGGCTTCTCCCGGGACTAGCACCTACGAGCAGTACTAC. Amino acids: CASSFGQGASPGTSTYEQYY.

As for this clonotype: Its ends do not fully match the called genes, so a read error is possible. The CDR3 sequence is CASRLEFAETQYF. CDR3 coding DNA: TGCGCCAGCAGATTGGAATTTGCGGAGACCCAGTACTTC. The chain employs TRBV5-1 and TRBJ2-5; D is uncertain. CDR1 and CDR2 (germline): SGHRS, YFSETQ. The CDR3 loop spans 13 amino acids.

This clonotype was detected once. A junction end diverges from the germline sequence, so it may reflect a read error. V and J are TRBV11-2 and TRBJ2-1, with D perhaps TRBD1 (6 bases). CDR3 length: 17 residues. CDR1 is SGHAT, CDR2 FQNNGV, per germline. The CDR3 region is CAISLGNRANSYNEQFF. DNA of the CDR3: TGTGCCATCAGCTTAGGTAACAGGGCGAACTCCTACAATGAGCAGTTCTTT.

The count of this clonotype is one. One end of the junction fails to match germline, which may point to a read error. This chain joins TRBV6-2 or TRBV6-3 and TRBJ1-1; no definite D call. Germline V gives CDR1 MNHEY, CDR2 SVGEGT. The CDR3 sequence is 13 residues long. The CDR3 reads CAISYGLNTEDFF. DNA for the CDR3: TGTGCCATCAGTTACGGTCTGAACACTGAAGATTTCTTT.

This clonotype was counted between two and nine times. This chain links TRBV6-1 with TRBJ1-5; 7 bases map to TRBD1. V gave up 4 bases and J gave up 8 bases; unmatched junction bases: 11. Germline loops: CDR1 MNHNS, CDR2 SASEGT. The CDR3 has 15 amino acids. CDR3 bases: TGTGCCAGCAGTGTGGACAGGAGCTGGAATAAGCCCCAGCATTTT. It yields the protein CASSVDRSWNKPQHF.

A word on this clonotype: A read error is possible here, since a much larger clone lies one base away. The chain uses TRBV7-9 and TRBJ2-5; tentatively, D is TRBD1 (5 bases). The CDR3 sequence is 13 residues long. From germline, CDR1 is SEHNR and CDR2 FQNEAQ (reference sequence). The CDR3 DNA follows: TGTGCCAACAGCTTAGCAGGGATAGAGACCCAGTACTTC. The encoded protein is CANSLAGIETQYF.

The chain recombines TRBV6-5 with TRBJ2-1; D is undetermined. Germline V gene data show CDR1 as MNHEY and CDR2 as SVGAGI. The CDR3 is made up of 16 amino acids. Trimming cost V 4 bases and J 4 bases, with 17 bases left between them. The CDR3 DNA reads TGTGCCAGCAGTTCACCGGCCCCCGTGGGGTACAATGAGCAGTTCTTC. Translation gives CASSSPAPVGYNEQFF.

Points on this clonotype: This CDR3 fails to terminate in the conserved phenylalanine or tryptophan, so it likely reflects a read error. This chain links TRBV29-1 with TRBJ2-5, with D perhaps matching TRBD1 (6 bases). The CDR3 is made up of 12 amino acids. The germline V and J ends were trimmed by 7 bases and 4 bases, with 13 bases remaining between them. CDR1 is SQVTM and CDR2 is ANQGSEA in the germline V gene. The DNA for the CDR3 is TGCAGCGATATGGACAGTGCAGAGACCCAGTACTCC. This translates into CSDMDSAETQYS.

Regarding this clonotype: One junction end does not reproduce the germline sequence, and a read error may be involved. The J gene is TRBJ2-2, the V gene TRBV11-2; perhaps TRBD2 as D (5 bases). The CDR3 is 17 amino acids. CDR1 is SGHAT, CDR2 FQNNGV, per germline. DNA for the CDR3: TGTGCCTGCAGCTTAGATCATCGGGGTAGGGAAATCGGGGAGCTGTTTTTT. It translates to CACSLDHRGREIGELFF.

On this clonotype: A much larger clone differs by one base, so this may be a read error. The conserved phenylalanine or tryptophan normally closing the CDR3 is absent here, so this likely arose from a read error. The chain carries TRBV29-1 and TRBJ2-2; 13 bases match TRBD2. In germline, CDR1 is SQVTM, CDR2 ANQGSEA. Losses at the gene ends were 1 base for V and 6 bases for J; bases not matched to a gene: 5. This CDR3 has 16 residues. CDR3 protein: CSVEAGTSGISGELFL. The CDR3, as DNA: TGCAGCGTTGAAGCCGGGACTAGCGGGATATCCGGGGAGCTGTTTCTT.

V usage is TRBV29-1 and J usage is TRBJ2-3, with D perhaps matching TRBD1 (5 bases). The CDR3 runs 11 residues. Germline V lookup: CDR1 SQVTM, CDR2 ANQGSEA. Trimming removed 4 bases at V and 8 bases at J, with 10 bases between. CDR3 bases: TGCAGCGTTGGTGCCAGGGCTACGCAGTATTTT. This sequence encodes CSVGARATQYF.

The chain uses TRBV5-5 and TRBJ1-6; 8 bases are shared with TRBD1. Trimming removed 5 bases from V and 6 bases from J; junction bases left unmatched: 7. The CDR3 consists of 15 residues. Per the germline V gene, CDR1 is SGHKS and CDR2 is YYEKEE (reference sequence). CDR3 protein: CASRSTGTGNSPLHF. The CDR3 DNA reads TGTGCCAGCAGGTCTACCGGGACAGGTAATTCACCCCTCCACTTT.

With regard to this clonotype: Its ends do not fully match the called genes, so a read error is possible. CDR3 amino acids: CSISGGPEYEQYF. CDR3 nucleotide sequence: TGTTCCATCAGTGGGGGCCCGGAATACGAGCAGTACTTC. The chain links TRBV10-3 to TRBJ2-7; possibly TRBD1 for D (6 bases). Per the germline V gene, CDR1 is ENHRY and CDR2 is SYGVKD. This CDR3 is 13 amino acids long.

In regard to this clonotype: Without the conserved terminal phenylalanine or tryptophan, this CDR3 likely stems from a read error. The chain links TRBV29-1 to TRBJ2-5; no definite D call. The V and J ends lost 8 bases and 2 bases respectively, with 18 bases between them. Germline CDR1 and CDR2: SQVTM and ANQGSEA. The CDR3 consists of 14 residues. CDR3 sequence reads: CSFRIASIQETQYL. CDR3 bases: TGCAGCTTTAGGATAGCATCGATTCAAGAGACCCAGTACTTA.

Note on this clonotype: This clone may be a read error of a much larger clone one base away. This sequence joins TRBV7-9 and TRBJ1-6, with a tentative D call TRBD1 (5 bases). Germline loops: CDR1 SEHNR, CDR2 FQNEAQ (reference sequence). The V end was cut by 7 bases, the J end by 7 bases, with 20 bases between. The CDR3 length is 16 residues. This CDR3 reads CASTPRGGHGNSPLHF. CDR3 DNA sequence: TGTGCCAGCACCCCCCGGGGTGGACATGGGAATTCACCCCTCCACTTT.

The gene calls are TRBV6-2 or TRBV6-3 and TRBJ1-5; unclear D gene. Germline assignment: CDR1 MNHEY and CDR2 SVGEGT. Trimming shortened V by 0 bases and J by 4 bases, and 19 bases separated the two germline ends. This CDR3 has 18 amino acids. The CDR3: CASSYSREGDIRNQPQHF. Here the CDR3 DNA reads TGTGCCAGCAGTTACTCCCGAGAAGGTGATATAAGGAATCAGCCCCAGCATTTT.

Regarding this clonotype: The CDR3 ends on some other residue instead of the conserved phenylalanine or tryptophan, so this is likely a read error. In DNA, the CDR3 is TGCGCCATCAGCCAAGCGGCTAGCGGAAGGGCCCTGGAGACCCAGTACATC. This gives the protein CAISQAASGRALETQYI. The rearrangement uses TRBV4-3 and TRBJ2-5; 7 bases are a match to TRBD2. CDR1 is LGHNA, CDR2 YSLEER, per germline. CDR3 size: 17 residues.